Detailed here is one T cell receptor beta chain. The antigen is unknown. CDR3 length: 12 amino acids. Germline CDR1 and CDR2: SGDLS and YYNGEE. V lost 4 bases and J 5 bases, leaving 8 bases between the germline ends. This sample is drawn from a study of chemoradiotherapy in HPV16-positive cancers. Study observations and caveats: HPV-responsive T-cell expansion during chemoradiotherapy was linked to improved recurrence-free survival in HPV16-positive patients. The functional HPV-specific definition rests on just two HPV16-positive patients. Candidate HPV-specific clones and E7-related TCR motifs grew in tumor during treatment.

Assay used: immunoSEQ multiplex PCR; TCRdb lists only in-frame clones, some missing. The table records 1,500 to 2,000 clones, under 90% of them present only once. Over chemoradiotherapy, repertoires were sampled more than once. The chain carries TRBV9 and TRBJ2-3; D is unclear. The source was tumor tissue, collected from a patient who underwent chemoradiotherapy. This clonotype originated in a human donor with HPV-associated anogenital cancer. CDR3 amino acids: CASSPAGDTQYF. CDR3 bases: TGTGCCAGCAGCCCAGCCGGAGATACGCAGTATTTT.